The clone carrying this T cell receptor beta chain was counted between two and nine times. Germline CDR1 LNHDA, CDR2 SQIVND (reference sequence). The CDR3 extends over 15 amino acids. The V gene end was trimmed by 9 bases and the J gene end by 0 bases; junction bases not matched to a gene: 11. Samples came from axillary lymph nodes draining the breast cancer. MiXCR, applied by TCRdb to the multiplex PCR reads, yields one record per CDR3 protein. This table has some 130,000 distinct CDR3 sequences, around 20% appearing once. The data stem from a study of breast tumors, draining lymph nodes, adjacent tissues.

Sequencing used axillary lymph node tissue. The chain uses TRBV19 and TRBJ2-7, with 7 bases lining up with TRBD1. The TCR was taken from a female donor with breast cancer. Some clones in this sample may be carry-over from other donors' samples. DNA for the CDR3: TGTGCCAGCCAATCAGGGGGTCCGAGCTCCTACGAGCAGTACTTC. It specifies CASQSGGPSSYEQYF.